The rows below give T cell receptor beta chains drawn from one sample of a study of Graves' ophthalmopathy and Graves' hyperthyroidism. TCRdb reanalysed the multiplex PCR reads using MiXCR and keeps one entry per CDR3 protein. The table has hundreds of thousands of distinct CDR3 sequences, about 24% seen once. Source material: peripheral blood. Source of these receptors: a woman younger than 30 with stable Graves' hyperthyroidism. Some clones in this sample may be carry-over from other donors' samples. CDR3s include the opening cysteine and the closing phenylalanine or tryptophan.

TRBV6-5,12,TRBJ2-7,CASNQGDYEQYF
TRBV2,14,TRBJ1-1,CASRPRNANTEAFF
TRBV6-2/TRBV6-3,14,TRBJ1-5,CASKAAPPSQPQHF
TRBV6-1,12,TRBJ1-5,CASSTVLEPQHF
TRBV19,18,TRBJ2-2,CASSIGTRGLRNTGELFF
TRBV11-2,16,TRBJ1-5,CASSPGTVSRNQPQHF
TRBV12-3/TRBV12-4,13,TRBJ1-1,CASRLLGGDEAFF
TRBV6-5,12,TRBJ2-1,CASSQGDNEQFF
TRBV2,12,TRBJ2-5,CASSENRESQYF
TRBV6-2/TRBV6-3,11,TRBJ2-5,CATGTRGTQYF
TRBV4-2,16,TRBJ2-5,CASSQDPVGGPETQYF
TRBV11-2,16,TRBJ2-2,CASSLGPGLLTGELFF
TRBV29-1,13,TRBJ2-5,CSFRKGFQETQYF
TRBV6-4,18,TRBJ2-6,CASRDLDRGISGANVLTF
TRBV12-3/TRBV12-4,13,TRBJ2-7,CASRGTRQYEQYF
TRBV12-3/TRBV12-4,14,TRBJ1-1,CASSLSGPQRQAFF
TRBV11-2,16,TRBJ2-7,CASSLQPTGDSYEQYF
TRBV24-1,14,TRBJ2-5,CATSDRTVQETQYF
TRBV2,17,TRBJ1-1,CASSEYGPGTGTTEAFF
TRBV4-1,17,TRBJ1-1,CASSLDRRAPGGTEAFF
TRBV2,14,TRBJ2-5,CASSWTSSGETQYF
TRBV28,13,TRBJ1-1,CASSRSVAGGAFF
TRBV28,15,TRBJ2-7,CASTPPGQLPYEQYF
TRBV20-1,14,TRBJ1-1,CSARGRDRATEAFF
TRBV12-3/TRBV12-4,14,TRBJ1-2,CASREPGRHYGYTF
TRBV20-1,13,TRBJ2-7,CSASPGTADGQYF
TRBV27,14,TRBJ2-7,CASSMGDSVYEQYF
TRBV7-6,17,TRBJ1-2,CASSPQPIITEFNGYTF
TRBV12-3/TRBV12-4,14,TRBJ1-1,CASSLPATNTEAFF